This T cell receptor (beta chain) was documented in a study of human T cells and chemical hapten exposure. Overall study context: In the roughly 24-week study, patients were dosed weekly with diphenylcyclopropenone on the scalp throughout.

With respect to this clonotype: This likely came from a read error, as a far larger clone is one base away.

Regarding time point: patch test 1, 2 weeks after DPC sensitization. Treatment indicated: therapeutic diphenylcyclopropenone sensitization with weekly scalp DPC. TCRdb reprocessed the RACE reads via MiXCR and lists one record per CDR3 protein. The sample carries fewer than 400,000 distinct CDR3 sequences, around 7% recorded once. The germline gives CDR1 SGHTA, CDR2 FQGNSA. CDR3 length: 12 amino acids. The sequence was obtained from a woman aged 18-29 years with alopecia areata. Some clones in this sample may be carry-over from other donors' samples. This sample comprised whole blood, obtained in connection with sensitization to the hapten diphenylcyclopropenone (DPC). The V call is TRBV7-2, the J call TRBJ2-3; D is ambiguous. CDR3 bases: TGTGCCAGCAGCTTAGCAACAGATGCGCAGTATTTT. It codes for CASSLATDAQYF.